This TCR beta chain comes out of a study of T cell repertoires in cytomegalovirus infection. Background on the study: CMV epitopes in the study were HLA-C-restricted (recently identified) and HLA-B-restricted (well studied). Study-level points and caveats: What dominated the ex vivo response were HLA-C-restricted CMV-specific TCR beta clonotypes.

About this clonotype: Its antigen remains unknown.

TCRdb redid the calling of the reads with MiXCR, one entry per CDR3 protein. The sample shows 160,000 or so distinct CDR3 sequences, less than 25% of them seen only once. With 3 bases removed from V and 5 bases from J, the gap between germline ends came to 7 bases. CDR1 is LNHDA and CDR2 is SQIVND in the germline V gene (reference sequence). The CDR3 covers 12 residues. The genes are TRBV19 and TRBJ1-1; D uncertain. This specimen consisted of CD8+ T cells from cultured PBMCs, obtained from culture after CMV antigen stimulation. This clonotype originated in a human donor in good health (CMV status not recorded). Some clones in this sample may be carry-over from other donors' samples. CDR3 nucleotides: TGTGCCAGTAGTATGCCCAGGACTGAAGCTTTCTTT. The encoded protein is CASSMPRTEAFF.